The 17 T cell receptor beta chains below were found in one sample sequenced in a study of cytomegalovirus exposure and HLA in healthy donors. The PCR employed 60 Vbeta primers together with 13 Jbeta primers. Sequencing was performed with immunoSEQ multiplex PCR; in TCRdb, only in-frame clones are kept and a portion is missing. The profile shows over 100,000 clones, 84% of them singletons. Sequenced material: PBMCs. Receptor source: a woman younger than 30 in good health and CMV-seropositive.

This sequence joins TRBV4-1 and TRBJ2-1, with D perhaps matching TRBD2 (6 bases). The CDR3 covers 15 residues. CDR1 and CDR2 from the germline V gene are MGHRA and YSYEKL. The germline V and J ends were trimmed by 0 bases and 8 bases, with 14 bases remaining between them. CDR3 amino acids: CASSQELVAVDEQFF. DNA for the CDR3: TGCGCCAGCAGCCAAGAGTTAGTAGCGGTGGATGAGCAGTTCTTC.

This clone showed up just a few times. DNA for the CDR3: TGCGCCAGCAGCCAAGCGGCGGGGATCTTCGGCTATGGCTACACCTTC. As protein: CASSQAAGIFGYGYTF. The chain links TRBV4-1 to TRBJ1-2; D unresolved. Germline-derived CDR1 and CDR2 are MGHRA and YSYEKL. Trimming pared 1 base from V and 4 bases from J, leaving 16 bases between. The CDR3 covers 16 residues.

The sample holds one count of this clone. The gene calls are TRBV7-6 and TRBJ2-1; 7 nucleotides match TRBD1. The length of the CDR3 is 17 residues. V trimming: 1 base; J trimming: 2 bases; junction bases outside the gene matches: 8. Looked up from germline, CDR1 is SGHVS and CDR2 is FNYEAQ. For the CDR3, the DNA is TGTGCCAGCAGCTTAGACCTGGGGACAGTCGCCTACAATGAGCAGTTCTTC. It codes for CASSLDLGTVAYNEQFF.

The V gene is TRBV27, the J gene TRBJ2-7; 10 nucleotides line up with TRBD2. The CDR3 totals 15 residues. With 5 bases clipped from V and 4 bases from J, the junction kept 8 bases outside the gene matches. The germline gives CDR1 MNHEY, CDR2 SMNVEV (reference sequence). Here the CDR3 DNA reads TGTGCCAGCAGTAAAGAGCGGGGGGGGATTTACGAGCAGTACTTC. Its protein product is CASSKERGGIYEQYF.

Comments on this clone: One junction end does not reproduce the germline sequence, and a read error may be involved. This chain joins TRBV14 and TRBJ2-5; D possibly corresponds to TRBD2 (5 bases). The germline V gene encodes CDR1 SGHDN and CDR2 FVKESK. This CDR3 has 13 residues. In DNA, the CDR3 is TGTGCCAGCAGCCCCGGAGGCAAAGAGACCCAGCACTTC. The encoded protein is CASSPGGKETQHF.

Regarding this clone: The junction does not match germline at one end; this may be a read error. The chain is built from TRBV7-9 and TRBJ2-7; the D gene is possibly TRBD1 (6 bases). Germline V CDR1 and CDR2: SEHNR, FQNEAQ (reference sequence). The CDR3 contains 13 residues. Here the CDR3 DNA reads TGTTCCAGCAGCTCTCCACAGGGTCTCGAGCAGTACTTC. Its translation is CSSSSPQGLEQYF.

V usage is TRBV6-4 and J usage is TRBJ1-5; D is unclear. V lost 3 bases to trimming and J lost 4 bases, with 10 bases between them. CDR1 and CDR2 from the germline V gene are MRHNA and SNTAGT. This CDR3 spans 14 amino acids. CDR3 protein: CASSDFGGNQPQHF. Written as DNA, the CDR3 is TGTGCCAGCAGTGATTTCGGAGGGAATCAGCCCCAGCATTTT.

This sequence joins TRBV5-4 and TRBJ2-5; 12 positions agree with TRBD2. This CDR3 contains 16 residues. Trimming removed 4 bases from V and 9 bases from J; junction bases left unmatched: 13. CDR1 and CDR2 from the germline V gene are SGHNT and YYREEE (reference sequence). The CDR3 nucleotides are TGTGCCAGCAGCCCGGGGACTAGCGGGCCCAATGTGGCCCAGTACTTC. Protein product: CASSPGTSGPNVAQYF.

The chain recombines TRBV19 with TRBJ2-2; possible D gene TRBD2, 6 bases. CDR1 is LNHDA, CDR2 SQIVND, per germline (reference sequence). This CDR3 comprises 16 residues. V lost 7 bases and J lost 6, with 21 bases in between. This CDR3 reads CASTGHPLRLAGELFF. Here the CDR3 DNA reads TGTGCCAGTACCGGACATCCCCTAAGACTAGCCGGGGAGCTGTTTTTT. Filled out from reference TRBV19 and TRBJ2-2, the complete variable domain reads DGGITQSPKYLFRKEGQNVTLSCEQNLNHDAMYWYRQDPGQGLRLIYYSQIVNDFQKGDIAEGYSVSREKKESFPLTVTSAQKNPTAFYLCASTGHPLRLAGELFFGEGSRLTVL.

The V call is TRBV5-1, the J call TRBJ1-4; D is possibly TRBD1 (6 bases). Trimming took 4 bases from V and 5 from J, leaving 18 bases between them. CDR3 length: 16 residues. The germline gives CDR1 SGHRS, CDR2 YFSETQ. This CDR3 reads CASSPAWAGENEKLFF. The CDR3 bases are TGCGCCAGCAGCCCCGCCTGGGCAGGGGAAAATGAAAAACTGTTTTTT.

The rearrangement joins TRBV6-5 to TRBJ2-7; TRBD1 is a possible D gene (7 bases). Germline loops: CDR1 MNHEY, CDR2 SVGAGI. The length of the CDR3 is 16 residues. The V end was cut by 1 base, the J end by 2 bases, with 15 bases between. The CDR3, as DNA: TGTGCCAGCAGTTACTTGGCAGGGGGAGGAACCTACGAGCAGTACTTC. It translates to CASSYLAGGGTYEQYF.

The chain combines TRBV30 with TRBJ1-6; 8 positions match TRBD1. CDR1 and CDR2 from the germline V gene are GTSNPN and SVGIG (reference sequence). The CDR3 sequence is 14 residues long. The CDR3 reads CAVHGQGYNSPLHF. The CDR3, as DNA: TGTGCTGTCCACGGACAGGGCTATAATTCACCCCTCCACTTT. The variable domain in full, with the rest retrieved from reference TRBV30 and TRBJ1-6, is SQTIHQWPATLVQPVGSPLSLECTVEGTSNPNLYWYRQAAGRGLQLLFYSVGIGQISSEVPQNLSASRPQDRQFILSSKKLLLSDSGFYLCAVHGQGYNSPLHFGNGTRLTVT.

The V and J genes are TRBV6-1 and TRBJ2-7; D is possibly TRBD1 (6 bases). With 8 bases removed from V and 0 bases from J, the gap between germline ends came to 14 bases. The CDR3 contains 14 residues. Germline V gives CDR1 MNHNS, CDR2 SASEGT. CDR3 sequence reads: CASLRDTTSYEQYF. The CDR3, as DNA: TGTGCCAGCCTCCGGGACACGACCTCCTACGAGCAGTACTTC.

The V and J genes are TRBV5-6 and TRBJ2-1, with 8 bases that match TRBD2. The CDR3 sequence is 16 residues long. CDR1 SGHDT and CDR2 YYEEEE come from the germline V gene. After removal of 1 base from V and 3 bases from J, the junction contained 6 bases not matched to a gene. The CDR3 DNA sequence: TGTGCCAGCAGCTTGTCGGGGGGGCTCCTCTACAATGAGCAGTTCTTC. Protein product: CASSLSGGLLYNEQFF.

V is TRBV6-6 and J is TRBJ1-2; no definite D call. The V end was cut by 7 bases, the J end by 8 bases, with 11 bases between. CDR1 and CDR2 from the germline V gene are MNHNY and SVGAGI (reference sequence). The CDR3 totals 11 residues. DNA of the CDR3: TGTGCCAGCACGGGGAAACTCGGCTACACCTTC. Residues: CASTGKLGYTF.

This chain's CDR3 is CASSQFPRGGSNSPLHF. CDR3 in DNA: TGCGCCAGCAGCCAATTCCCCCGGGGGGGGTCGAATTCACCCCTCCACTTT. The genes are TRBV4-1 and TRBJ1-6, with D possibly matching TRBD1 (5 bases). The CDR3 has 17 amino acids. V lost 2 bases to trimming and J lost 7 bases, with 18 bases between them. CDR1 and CDR2 (germline): MGHRA, YSYEKL.

CDR3 nucleotides: TGTGCCAGCACGGGGGGGTCTTACAATGAGCAGTTCTTC. Amino acids: CASTGGSYNEQFF. This chain uses TRBV6-1 with TRBJ2-1, with 8 bases matching TRBD2. V shed 7 bases and J 4 bases; nucleotides not matched to a gene: 3. Looked up from germline, CDR1 is MNHNS and CDR2 is SASEGT. The CDR3 covers 13 residues.